This TCR beta chain was found in a study of blood T cells in healthy people across ages. The study's findings and limits: The study found more naive CD4+ cells and higher diversity in long-lived than aged donors. Investigators viewed diversity estimates from one million T cells as underestimates, the study reported.

Then a second PCR, running roughly 6 to 11 cycles, was carried out with a sample-barcoded 5' primer and a J-beta primer mix. TCRdb fed the 5' RACE reads into MiXCR, producing one record per CDR3 protein. This table holds around 1.7 million distinct CDR3 sequences, about 30% found once. CDR3 length equals 13 residues. V was pared by 2 bases and J by 6 bases, with 5 bases of the junction left unmatched. CDR1 is DFQATT, CDR2 SNEGSKA, per germline (reference sequence). This clonotype was recorded many times. As yet, its antigen is unknown. Sequenced: blood. The genes are TRBV20-1 and TRBJ2-7, with TRBD2 identical over 9 bases. This clonotype was sampled from a woman aged 25 to 39 in good health. The CDR3 here is CSARLAGGGEQYF. CDR3 nucleotides: TGCAGTGCTAGATTGGCGGGAGGGGGCGAGCAGTACTTC.